The next 28 T cell receptor beta chains were all read from a single sample in a study of T cell clonality in common variable immunodeficiency. This table comes from immunoSEQ multiplex PCR, and its TCRdb copy is limited to in-frame clones, with some not included. This sample shows roughly 34,000 clones and no singletons; roughly 3% rests with the ten largest. Sequencing was performed on peripheral blood mononuclear cells. The receptors shown here come from a person aged 18 to 70 in good health.

The sample holds many counts of this clone. The CDR3 end lies 3 residues beyond the end of the read and is filled in from the germline J gene. This chain uses TRBV7-2 with TRBJ1-5; 8 positions agree with TRBD1. Germline lookup yields CDR1 SGHTA and CDR2 FQGNSA. The CDR3 is 14 amino acids. Unmatched junction bases numbered 3, after V lost 5 bases and J lost 3 bases. The chain's CDR3 is CASSRTGYNQPQHF. CDR3 DNA (partial): TGTGCCAGCAGCAGGACAGGGTACAATCAGCCC.

This clone was observed many times. The CDR3 here is CASSVSLTGGLNEQFF. The sequenced part of the CDR3 DNA is TGCGCCAGCAGCGTTTCGCTGACAGGGGGGCTCAATGAG. The rearrangement links TRBV5-1 to TRBJ2-1, with 9 positions matching TRBD1. The read ends 3 residues before the CDR3 terminus; that terminus is restored from the germline J gene. With 4 bases clipped from V and 6 bases from J, the junction kept 11 bases outside the gene matches. The CDR3 has 16 residues. The germline V gene encodes CDR1 SGHRS and CDR2 YFSETQ. Together with reference TRBV5-1 and TRBJ2-1, the CDR3 gives the full variable domain: KAGVTQTPRYLIKTRGQQVTLSCSPISGHRSVSWYQQTPGQGLQFLFEYFSETQRNKGNFPGRFSGRQFSNSRSEMNVSTLELGDSALYLCASSVSLTGGLNEQFFGPGTRLTVL.

This clone was seen many times. The CDR3 end falls 3 residues outside the read, so it is completed with the germline J gene. The chain couples TRBV28 to TRBJ1-1; the D gene is possibly TRBD1 (6 bases). Germline-derived CDR1 and CDR2 are MDHEN and SYDVKM. The CDR3 is made up of 12 amino acids. Incomplete CDR3 DNA: TGTGCCAGCAGTTCTAACGACAGGAAG. Its protein is CASSSNDRK. The whole CDR3 sequence reads CASSSNDRKAFF. Full variable domain (remainder filled in from reference TRBV28 and TRBJ1-1): DVKVTQSSRYLVKRTGEKVFLECVQDMDHENMFWYRQDPGLGLRLIYFSYDVKMKEKGDIPEGYSVSREKKERFSLILESASTNQTSMYLCASSSNDRKAFFGQGTRLTVV.

This clone was found many times. The CDR3 is cut off 3 residues early in the read; its end comes from the germline J gene. The chain links TRBV29-1 to TRBJ2-7; tentative D call: TRBD1 (6 bases). Between the trimmed V and J ends, which lost 3 bases and 0 bases, there was a span of 12 bases. This CDR3 comprises 14 residues. Germline CDR1 reads SQVTM; CDR2 reads ANQGSEA. The chain's CDR3 is CSVEDSGSSYEQYF. The covered CDR3 bases are TGCAGCGTTGAGGACAGTGGAAGCTCCTACGAG.

This clone was observed a few times. The read finishes 3 residues shy of the CDR3 end, and the germline J gene is used to complete it. In the same sample, other DNA sequences code for this CDR3. The rearrangement joins TRBV7-8 to TRBJ1-1, with D possibly TRBD1 on 6 matching bases. The ends were cut back, 1 base at V and 3 bases at J, with 18 bases in the middle. Germline CDR1 is SGHVS and CDR2 is FQNEAQ. The CDR3 sequence is 17 residues long. Incomplete CDR3 DNA: TGTGCCAGCAGCTTAGTAAGGGGCAGGGGTTCAGACACTGAA. Its translation: CASSLVRGRGSDTE. The CDR3 in its entirety is CASSLVRGRGSDTEAFF.

This clone was counted ten times or more. The sequenced fragment ends 3 residues before the CDR3 boundary, so the rest is inferred from the germline J gene. This chain joins TRBV4-2 and TRBJ2-1; D ambiguous. Germline V gives CDR1 LGHNA, CDR2 YNFKEQ. The CDR3 runs 15 residues. Trimming pared 0 bases from V and 5 bases from J, leaving 11 bases between. CDR3 DNA (partial): TGTGCCAGCAGCCAAGATACGGTAGATGACAATGAG. Protein product: CASSQDTVDDNE. The complete CDR3 sequence is CASSQDTVDDNEQFF.

This clone was observed at least ten times. The CDR3 end is not reached by the read, which stops 3 residues before it; the germline J gene fills it in. This chain uses TRBV5-1 with TRBJ2-5; TRBD1 is a possible D gene (5 bases). Between the trimmed V and J ends, which lost 2 bases and 1 base, there was a span of 18 bases. Germline CDR1 SGHRS, CDR2 YFSETQ. The CDR3 runs to 17 residues. CDR3 sequence: CASSLTMGQGSQETQYF. The CDR3 DNA, read in part, is TGCGCCAGCAGCTTAACAATGGGGCAGGGTTCCCAAGAGACC.

This clone has a count of ten or more. The read gets to within 3 residues of the CDR3 end, and the germline J gene fills in the rest. The V and J genes are TRBV11-2 and TRBJ2-1; the D is unclear. V lost 6 bases, J lost 3 bases, and 15 bases lay in between. CDR3 length equals 15 residues. Germline loops: CDR1 SGHAT, CDR2 FQNNGV. The CDR3 region is CASSPSSQVYNEQFF. Partial CDR3 DNA: TGTGCCAGCAGTCCCAGTTCACAAGTCTACAATGAG. Supplemented by reference TRBV11-2 and TRBJ2-1, the full variable domain reads EAGVAQSPRYKIIEKRQSVAFWCNPISGHATLYWYQQILGQGPKLLIQFQNNGVVDDSQLPKDRFSAERLKGVDSTLKIQPAKLEDSAVYLCASSPSSQVYNEQFFGPGTRLTVL.

This clone showed up many times. The read finishes 3 residues shy of the CDR3 end, and the germline J gene is used to complete it. The chain employs TRBV11-2 and TRBJ2-2; D is undetermined. Trimming shortened V by 5 bases and J by 4 bases, and 8 bases separated the two germline ends. Germline V lookup: CDR1 SGHAT, CDR2 FQNNGV. The CDR3 totals 13 residues. CDR3 sequence reads: CASSTDRTGELFF. Partial CDR3 DNA: TGTGCCAGCAGCACAGACCGCACCGGGGAG.

This clone was seen only a few times. Read data end 3 residues before the CDR3 end; the end is taken from the germline J gene. V usage is TRBV7-9 and J usage is TRBJ1-1, with D maybe TRBD1 (6 bases). Germline loops: CDR1 SEHNR, CDR2 FQNEAQ (reference sequence). The CDR3 has 13 amino acids. V was clipped by 4 bases and J by 3 bases, with 9 bases between them. The sequenced part of the CDR3 DNA is TGTGCCAGCAGCTCCCAGGGGTACACTGAA. Its translation is CASSSQGYTE. The entire CDR3 protein reads CASSSQGYTEAFF.

This clone showed up many times. The read finishes 3 residues shy of the CDR3 end, and the germline J gene is used to complete it. The J gene is TRBJ2-5, the V gene TRBV20-1; D is tentatively TRBD1 or TRBD2 (6 bases each). The CDR3 totals 15 residues. Trimming took off 0 bases at V and 2 bases at J, with 13 bases between the two ends. Germline V gene lookup returns CDR1 DFQATT and CDR2 SNEGSKA (reference sequence). The CDR3 protein is CSARDRRGTQETQYF. The part of the CDR3 DNA that was read is TGCAGTGCTAGAGATCGGCGCGGGACACAAGAGACC.

This clone was counted ten times or more. The read finishes 3 residues shy of the CDR3 end, and the germline J gene is used to complete it. The rearrangement links TRBV19 to TRBJ2-7, with no clear D. V was clipped by 4 bases and J by 2 bases, with 9 bases between them. Germline CDR1 is LNHDA and CDR2 is SQIVND (reference sequence). The CDR3 totals 13 residues. This CDR3 reads CASSTRQTYEQYF. The sequenced CDR3 bases are TGTGCCAGTAGTACGCGGCAGACCTACGAG. Filled out from reference TRBV19 and TRBJ2-7, the complete variable domain reads DGGITQSPKYLFRKEGQNVTLSCEQNLNHDAMYWYRQDPGQGLRLIYYSQIVNDFQKGDIAEGYSVSREKKESFPLTVTSAQKNPTAFYLCASSTRQTYEQYFGPGTRLTVT.

This clone was recorded many times. The sequenced fragment ends 3 residues before the CDR3 boundary, so the rest is inferred from the germline J gene. This chain joins TRBV3-1 (or the pseudogene TRBV3-2) and TRBJ2-3; D perhaps matches TRBD1 (6 bases). With 3 bases removed from V and 0 bases from J, the gap between germline ends came to 10 bases. This CDR3 contains 15 residues. Looked up from germline, CDR1 is LGHDT and CDR2 is YNNKEL (reference sequence). CDR3 region: CASSQGGQSTDTQYF. The covered CDR3 bases are TGTGCCAGCAGCCAGGGCGGACAGAGCACAGATACG.

Many counts were recorded for this clone. The read gets to within 3 residues of the CDR3 end, and the germline J gene fills in the rest. The chain uses TRBV30 and TRBJ1-6, with TRBD1 as a possible D gene (6 bases). The germline V gene encodes CDR1 GTSNPN and CDR2 SVGIG (reference sequence). The CDR3 has 12 residues. V lost 1 base and J 10 bases, leaving 8 bases between the germline ends. The CDR3 sequence is CAWSDTGSPLHF. Incomplete CDR3 DNA: TGTGCCTGGAGTGATACAGGGTCACCC.

This clone was counted many times. The sequenced fragment ends 3 residues before the CDR3 boundary, so the rest is inferred from the germline J gene. The chain couples TRBV30 to TRBJ2-2, with D perhaps given as TRBD1 or TRBD2 (6 bases each). This CDR3 has 15 amino acids. CDR1 GTSNPN and CDR2 SVGIG come from the germline V gene (reference sequence). Trimming removed 2 bases at V and 7 bases at J, with 17 bases between. CDR3 protein: CAWSQAEGVGGELFF. Incomplete CDR3 DNA: TGTGCCTGGAGTCAGGCGGAGGGGGTAGGCGGGGAG.

This clone was detected ten times or more. The CDR3 end lies 3 residues beyond the end of the read and is filled in from the germline J gene. The J gene is TRBJ2-1, the V gene TRBV6-4; 14 bases align to TRBD2. This CDR3 is 14 amino acids long. The ends lost 2 bases at V and 9 bases at J; junction bases unmatched: 0. Germline V gene lookup returns CDR1 MRHNA and CDR2 SNTAGT. Incomplete CDR3 DNA: TGTGCCAGCAGTGACGGACTAGCGGGAGGTGAG. Translated: CASSDGLAGGE. The full CDR3 protein is CASSDGLAGGEQFF.

This clone was seen at least ten times. This chain's CDR3 is CASSLQAPTDTQYF. The part of the CDR3 DNA that was read is TGTGCCAGCAGCCTGCAGGCTCCCACAGATACG. This chain joins TRBV7-6 and TRBJ2-3; D gene unclear. Read data end 3 residues before the CDR3 end; the end is taken from the germline J gene. The germline CDR1 and CDR2 sequences are SGHVS and FNYEAQ. V was clipped by 5 bases and J by 2 bases, with 11 bases between them. The CDR3 contains 14 residues.

This clone was observed at least ten times. The CDR3 is cut off 3 residues early in the read; its end comes from the germline J gene. This sequence joins TRBV7-2 and TRBJ1-5, with a weak D call TRBD1 (5 bases). Germline V gene data show CDR1 as SGHTA and CDR2 as FQGNSA. The V gene lost 1 base and the J gene lost 8 bases, with 15 bases spanning the gap. The CDR3 extends over 15 amino acids. The sequenced part of the CDR3 DNA is TGTGCCAGCAGCTTAGTACCCCGAGACAGTGAGCCC. Protein: CASSLVPRDSEP. The complete CDR3 sequence is CASSLVPRDSEPQHF.

A note on this clone: The read terminates 3 residues ahead of where the CDR3 ends, so the germline J gene completes it. The chain carries TRBV14 and TRBJ2-7; TRBD2 matches at 7 bases. The V gene's germline CDR1 is SGHDN and CDR2 FVKESK. V lost 0 bases to trimming and J lost 4 bases; unmatched junction nucleotides: 9. CDR3 length: 16 amino acids. The CDR3 bases that were read are TGTGCCAGCAGCCAAGAAGGGCTAGCGGTTAGATACGAG. Its protein is CASSQEGLAVRYE. The whole CDR3 protein is CASSQEGLAVRYEQYF.

This clone appeared many times. The CDR3 is cut off 3 residues early in the read; its end comes from the germline J gene. The rearrangement uses TRBV30 and TRBJ2-3; D perhaps matches TRBD2 (6 bases). CDR3 size: 15 residues. V was pared by 0 bases and J by 1 base, with 11 bases between. CDR1 GTSNPN and CDR2 SVGIG come from the germline V gene (reference sequence). Partial CDR3 DNA: TGTGCCTGGAGTGTAATTAGCGGAGGCACAGATACG. This gives the protein CAWSVISGGTDT. The CDR3 as a whole reads CAWSVISGGTDTQYF.

This clone was detected many times. The sequenced fragment ends 3 residues before the CDR3 boundary, so the rest is inferred from the germline J gene. This chain connects TRBV5-1 to TRBJ1-1; the D is unclear. Trimming took off 0 bases at V and 1 base at J, with 4 bases between the two ends. The CDR3 contains 13 residues. Germline V lookup: CDR1 SGHRS, CDR2 YFSETQ. Partial CDR3 DNA: TGCGCCAGCAGCTTGGCCTCGAACACTGAA. It translates to CASSLASNTE. The complete CDR3 protein is CASSLASNTEAFF.

This clone was observed at least ten times. The CDR3 goes on 3 residues after the read ends, and that part is filled in from the germline J gene. The chain links TRBV7-9 to TRBJ1-1, with a possible D match to TRBD1 (6 bases). V was shortened by 4 bases and J by 5 bases, with 11 bases between the two germline ends. The CDR3 has 13 amino acids. Germline V gene lookup returns CDR1 SEHNR and CDR2 FQNEAQ (reference sequence). The CDR3 bases that were read are TGTGCCAGCAGCTCTGACAGGTTGACTGAA. Translation: CASSSDRLTE. The whole CDR3 is CASSSDRLTEAFF. The variable domain in full, completed from reference TRBV7-9 and TRBJ1-1, reads DTGVSQNPRHKITKRGQNVTFRCDPISEHNRLYWYRQTLGQGPEFLTYFQNEAQLEKSRLLSDRFSAERPKGSFSTLEIQRTEQGDSAMYLCASSSDRLTEAFFGQGTRLTVV.

This clone was counted ten times or more. The CDR3 end lies 3 residues beyond the end of the read and is filled in from the germline J gene. The chain carries TRBV7-8 and TRBJ1-1; 9 positions match TRBD1. The trim removed 7 bases at V and 1 base at J, leaving 7 bases unmatched. The germline CDR1 and CDR2 sequences are SGHVS and FQNEAQ. The CDR3 consists of 15 residues. The part of the CDR3 DNA that was read is TGTGCCAGCAACCCCGGGACAGGGAAGAACACTGAA. Protein product: CASNPGTGKNTE. The entire CDR3 is CASNPGTGKNTEAFF.

This clone was observed at least ten times. The CDR3 end is not reached by the read, which stops 3 residues before it; the germline J gene fills it in. J is TRBJ1-4 and V is TRBV4-2; TRBD1 might be the D (6 bases). This CDR3 has 16 amino acids. The ends were cut back, 1 base at V and 4 bases at J, with 13 bases in the middle. Germline CDR1 LGHNA, CDR2 YNFKEQ. Partial CDR3 DNA: TGTGCCAGCAGCCAAGTACTGACAGGACTTAATGAAAAA. Its protein product is CASSQVLTGLNEK. The full-length CDR3 reads as CASSQVLTGLNEKLFF.

This clone occurred a few times. One end of the junction fails to match germline, which may point to a read error. The read falls 3 residues short of the CDR3 end, and the missing part is taken from the germline J gene. This chain links TRBV5-1 with TRBJ2-5, with TRBD2 matching over 11 bases. CDR1 is SGHRS and CDR2 is YFSETQ in the germline V gene. The CDR3 runs to 17 residues. This CDR3 reads CAGSGGLAGGGQETQYF. CDR3 DNA, as far as it was read: TGCGCCGGCAGCGGAGGCCTAGCGGGGGGTGGGCAAGAGACC.

The table lists this clone with many counts. The CDR3 end lies 3 residues beyond the end of the read and is filled in from the germline J gene. The rearrangement joins TRBV18 to TRBJ2-1, with 7 bases identical to TRBD2. J gave up 5 bases and V 4 bases, and 2 bases lay outside the gene matches. The CDR3 runs 13 residues. CDR1 KGHSH and CDR2 LQKENI come from the germline V gene. The sequenced part of the CDR3 DNA is TGTGCCAGCTCACTTGGACTAGACAATGAG. This codes for CASSLGLDNE. The whole CDR3 reads CASSLGLDNEQFF. Full variable domain (outside the CDR3, taken from reference TRBV18 and TRBJ2-1): NAGVMQNPRHLVRRRGQEARLRCSPMKGHSHVYWYRQLPEEGLKFMVYLQKENIIDESGMPKERFSAEFPKEGPSILRIQQVVRGDSAAYFCASSLGLDNEQFFGPGTRLTVL.

This clone occurred many times. Read sequence stops 3 residues before the CDR3 end, and the germline J gene provides the missing end. The rearrangement joins TRBV19 to TRBJ2-6, with D uncertain. This CDR3 is 15 amino acids long. CDR1 and CDR2 from the germline V gene are LNHDA and SQIVND (reference sequence). V dropped 5 bases and J dropped 2 bases, with 10 bases sitting between them. CDR3 amino acids: CASSEIKAGANVLTF. The sequenced CDR3 bases are TGTGCCAGTAGTGAAATCAAGGCTGGGGCCAACGTC. Supplemented by reference TRBV19 and TRBJ2-6, the full variable domain reads DGGITQSPKYLFRKEGQNVTLSCEQNLNHDAMYWYRQDPGQGLRLIYYSQIVNDFQKGDIAEGYSVSREKKESFPLTVTSAQKNPTAFYLCASSEIKAGANVLTFGAGSRLTVL.

As to this clone: The CDR3 end falls 3 residues outside the read, so it is completed with the germline J gene. This rearrangement joins TRBV10-2 to TRBJ2-2; D perhaps matches TRBD1 (6 bases). Trimming removed 8 bases from V and 7 bases from J, with 17 bases in between. CDR1 and CDR2 (germline): WSHSY, SAAADI. This CDR3 contains 14 residues. The CDR3 sequence: CASGQAGAFGELFF. CDR3 bases read: TGCGCCAGCGGCCAAGCAGGGGCGTTCGGGGAG.